The 6 T cell receptor beta chains below all came from one sample that was sequenced in a study of T-cell reconstitution after alpha-beta-depleted transplantation in children. The TCRbeta library incorporated unique molecular identifiers. Each CDR3 protein is one row after TCRdb ran MiXCR on the PCR reads. In the table there are 250,000 to 350,000 distinct CDR3 sequences, approximately 9.6% of which are singletons. This material consisted of PBMCs from the stem cell graft donor, taken from the stem cell graft. The source of these receptors is a human donor who donated a stem cell graft to a child with SCID.

At least ten counts were recorded for this clonotype. The chain carries TRBV6-5 and TRBJ1-1; D is unresolved. Germline V gene lookup returns CDR1 MNHEY and CDR2 SVGAGI. The CDR3 totals 17 residues. V was pared by 5 bases and J by 0 bases, with 19 bases between. CDR3 DNA: TGTGCCAGCAGTCCTTCCCGGTCCGTTGCCTTGAACACTGAAGCTTTCTTT. Protein product: CASSPSRSVALNTEAFF.

This clonotype was recorded many times. The gene calls are TRBV13 and TRBJ1-1; D call uncertain. V lost 3 bases to trimming and J lost 6 bases, with 17 bases between them. The V gene's germline CDR1 is PRHDT and CDR2 FYEKMQ (reference sequence). CDR3 length: 15 residues. CDR3 region: CASSLVGEVGAEAFF. The CDR3 nucleotides read TGTGCCAGCAGCTTGGTTGGGGAGGTGGGTGCTGAAGCTTTCTTT. Variable domain in full (rest from reference TRBV13 and TRBJ1-1): AAGVIQSPRHLIKEKRETATLKCYPIPRHDTVYWYQQGPGQDPQFLISFYEKMQSDKGSIPDRFSAQQFSDYHSELNMSSLELGDSALYFCASSLVGEVGAEAFFGQGTRLTVV.

This clonotype has just a few counts. V usage is TRBV19 and J usage is TRBJ1-5; 10 bases are shared with TRBD1. This CDR3 comprises 15 residues. Germline CDR1 is LNHDA and CDR2 is SQIVND (reference sequence). The junction had 5 bases not matched to a gene; V was cut back by 7 bases and J by 2 bases. This chain's CDR3 is CASTRTGGGNQPQHF. CDR3 coding DNA: TGTGCCAGTACCCGGACAGGGGGAGGCAATCAGCCCCAGCATTTT.

This clonotype has at least ten counts. The chain has TRBV10-3 and TRBJ2-1, with D perhaps matching TRBD2 (6 bases). The CDR3 loop spans 16 amino acids. Germline V gene lookup returns CDR1 ENHRY and CDR2 SYGVKD. V dropped 3 bases and J dropped 3 bases, with 15 bases sitting between them. This CDR3 is CAISDPRGENYNEQFF. CDR3 nucleotides: TGTGCCATCAGTGATCCTCGCGGGGAGAACTACAATGAGCAGTTCTTC.

V is TRBV5-1 and J is TRBJ1-6; tentative D call: TRBD1 (6 bases). Germline V lookup: CDR1 SGHRS, CDR2 YFSETQ. This CDR3 spans 13 amino acids. Trimming took 9 bases from V and 6 from J, leaving 13 bases between them. CDR3 nucleotides: TGCGCCACAAGACAGGATTCTAATTCACCCCTCCACTTT. This gives the protein CATRQDSNSPLHF. The whole variable domain, remainder taken from reference TRBV5-1 and TRBJ1-6, is KAGVTQTPRYLIKTRGQQVTLSCSPISGHRSVSWYQQTPGQGLQFLFEYFSETQRNKGNFPGRFSGRQFSNSRSEMNVSTLELGDSALYLCATRQDSNSPLHFGNGTRLTVT.

The chain couples TRBV20-1 to TRBJ1-2, with a possible D match to TRBD1 (6 bases). The germline gives CDR1 DFQATT, CDR2 SNEGSKA (reference sequence). This CDR3 spans 12 amino acids. The CDR3 DNA sequence: TGCAGCGCCACAGGGTCGGCCTATGGCTACACCTTC. This sequence encodes CSATGSAYGYTF.